This is a list of T cell receptor beta chains from one sample in a study of Ad26.COV2.S vaccination and SARS-CoV-2 variants. Method: immunoSEQ multiplex PCR; TCRdb's copy keeps in-frame clones and lacks some. Of more than 300,000 clones listed, around 89% are singletons. The source material was peripheral blood, sampled in a trial of Ad26.COV2.S vaccine versus placebo. Every receptor here comes from a person between 18 and 59 years old who received the Ad26.COV2.S COVID-19 vaccine or a placebo. Each CDR3 is given with its conserved first and last residue. The D gene is left open where the match is weak. Size is stated for part of the rows, as once, few or many counts, or as a class when the clone is expanded.

d_gene | j_gene | v_gene | abundance | CDR3nt | CDR3aa
TRBD1 | TRBJ1-2 | TRBV6-5 | once | TGTGCCAGCAGTCTCCGGGACAGGGGCGGCTACACCTTC | CASSLRDRGGYTF
NA | TRBJ1-3 | TRBV28 | NA | TGTGCCAGCAGTTCCCCAGGGGACGCTGGAAACACCATATATTTT | CASSSPGDAGNTIYF
TRBD2 | TRBJ2-1 | TRBV6-2/TRBV6-3 | NA | TGTGCCAGCAGTTACTCGCCCCTGACTAGCGGGGGGGAGGTGGAAGAGCAGTTCTTC | CASSYSPLTSGGEVEEQFF
TRBD1 | TRBJ1-1 | TRBV9 | NA | TGTGCCAGCAGCGTAGGACAGGGGGCATCTGAAGCTTTCTTT | CASSVGQGASEAFF
NA | TRBJ1-5 | TRBV6-5 | NA | TGTGCCAGCCAAAGGGGGGGTTCCAATCAGCCCCAGCATTTT | CASQRGGSNQPQHF
TRBD1 | TRBJ2-7 | TRBV5-1 | NA | TGCGCCAGCAGCCTAGAGGACAGGACCTCCTACGAGCAGTACTTC | CASSLEDRTSYEQYF
NA | TRBJ1-5 | TRBV7-9 | NA | TGTGCCAGCAGCTTAGGACCCATTAGCAATCAGCCCCAGCATTTT | CASSLGPISNQPQHF
TRBD2 | TRBJ2-7 | TRBV7-9 | NA | TGTGCCAGCAGCTACGGACTAGCGGGAAAGGATACCCACGAGCAGTACTTC | CASSYGLAGKDTHEQYF
TRBD1 | TRBJ1-1 | TRBV27 | NA | TGTGCCAGCAGTTTAAGAGGGACAGGGAATATTGAAGCTTTCTTT | CASSLRGTGNIEAFF
NA | TRBJ2-7 | TRBV5-4 | NA | TGTGCCAGCAGCTTAATAGAACCCGAGAGCTCCTACGAGCAGTACTTC | CASSLIEPESSYEQYF
NA | TRBJ2-7 | TRBV7-9 | few | TGTGCCAGCAGCTCCGACCGCTCCTACGAGCAGTACTTC | CASSSDRSYEQYF
NA | TRBJ1-1 | TRBV3-1/TRBV3-2 | NA | TGTGCCAGCAGCCAGGGAACCGTTACCCCTAAAGCTTTCTTT | CASSQGTVTPKAFF
NA | TRBJ1-3 | TRBV16 | few | TGTGCCAGCAGCCAACGCGACAGAGCTGGAAACACCATATATTTT | CASSQRDRAGNTIYF
NA | TRBJ2-1 | TRBV5-1 | NA | TGCGCCAGCAGCTTGGACGGGAGCTCCTACAATGAGCAGTTCTTC | CASSLDGSSYNEQFF
TRBD1 | TRBJ2-7 | TRBV19 | NA | TGTGCCAGTAGCCGACAGGGGGTGATCTACGAGCAGTACTTC | CASSRQGVIYEQYF
NA | TRBJ2-2 | TRBV11-3 | NA | TGTGCCAGCAGCTTAACTGGGTGGGGTCCGAACACCGGGGAGCTGTTTTTT | CASSLTGWGPNTGELFF
TRBD1 | TRBJ1-1 | TRBV12-3/TRBV12-4 | NA | TGTGCCAGCAGCGGACAGGAGAACACTGAAGCTTTCTTT | CASSGQENTEAFF
NA | TRBJ1-5 | TRBV6-1 | NA | TGTGCCAGCAGTGACGGCAATCAGCCCCAGCATTTT | CASSDGNQPQHF
NA | TRBJ1-1 | TRBV5-1 | few | TGCGCCAGCAGCTTACGGGGTGGCACTGAAGCTTTCTTT | CASSLRGGTEAFF
TRBD1 | TRBJ2-3 | TRBV3-1/TRBV3-2 | NA | TGTGCCAGCAGCTTCACGGACAGGGCAGCGACAGATACGCAGTATTTT | CASSFTDRAATDTQYF
TRBD1 | TRBJ2-7 | TRBV13 | NA | TGTGCCAGCAGCTACCTGGGACAGGAGGCTTACGAGCAGTACTTC | CASSYLGQEAYEQYF
TRBD2 | TRBJ2-7 | TRBV4-1 | NA | TGCGCCAGCAGCCCCGGACTAGCGGCAGAGCAGTACTTC | CASSPGLAAEQYF
NA | TRBJ1-1 | TRBV6-5 | NA | TGTGCCAGCAGTTACGGGGGGCTTATGAACACTGAAGCTTTCTTT | CASSYGGLMNTEAFF
NA | TRBJ1-3 | TRBV6-5 | NA | TGTGCCAGCAGCCGCGGACAGAGCGCTGGAAACACCATATATTTT | CASSRGQSAGNTIYF
TRBD1 | TRBJ2-5 | TRBV27 | NA | TGTGCCAGCGCAGACAGGGGGCGGCAAGAGACCCAGTACTTC | CASADRGRQETQYF
TRBD1 | TRBJ2-3 | TRBV19 | NA | TGTGCCTCTAAGGACAGGGGTGACACAGATACGCAGTATTTT | CASKDRGDTDTQYF
NA | TRBJ1-1 | TRBV11-2 | once | TGTGCCAGCAGCTTATCGTATGGGGACACTGAAGCTTTCTTT | CASSLSYGDTEAFF
NA | TRBJ1-4 | TRBV15 | NA | TGTGCCACCAGCAGACGAAGCGCGGGAGATGAAAAACTGTTTTTT | CATSRRSAGDEKLFF
TRBD1 | TRBJ1-5 | TRBV4-3 | NA | TGCGCCAGCAGAGAGGGGACAGGGGGAAATCAGCCCCAGCATTTT | CASREGTGGNQPQHF
TRBD1 | TRBJ1-1 | TRBV5-5 | NA | TGTGCCAGCAGCTTGGACAGGGGGAACACTGAAGCTTTCTTT | CASSLDRGNTEAFF
TRBD1 | TRBJ1-4 | TRBV7-8 | NA | TGTGCCAGCAGCCCCCGGACAGGGAGGGCTAATGAAAAACTGTTTTTT | CASSPRTGRANEKLFF
NA | TRBJ2-3 | TRBV7-2 | NA | TGTGCCAGCAGTTTTGACAGAGGCACAGATACGCAGTATTTT | CASSFDRGTDTQYF
NA | TRBJ1-1 | TRBV18 | NA | TGTGCCAGCCCACCAGCAGGGGCCCTAAACACTGAAGCTTTCTTT | CASPPAGALNTEAFF
TRBD1 | TRBJ2-6 | TRBV4-1 | once | TGCGCCAGCAGCCTTCGGGACAGTAAAAACTCTGGGGCCAACGTCCTGACTTTC | CASSLRDSKNSGANVLTF
NA | TRBJ2-7 | TRBV19 | NA | TGTGCCAGTAGTAATGCCCTACAGGACGAGCAGTACTTC | CASSNALQDEQYF
TRBD1 | TRBJ1-2 | TRBV6-2/TRBV6-3 | NA | TGTGCCAGCAGTTCCCGGACAGGAAAGTCCTATGGCTACACCTTC | CASSSRTGKSYGYTF
TRBD2 | TRBJ2-3 | TRBV6-5 | NA | TGTGCCAGCAGTTACTCGTCTAGCGGGCATACGCAGTATTTT | CASSYSSSGHTQYF